The clone carrying this T cell receptor beta chain was recorded a few times. Its antigen is currently unknown. The V gene end was trimmed by 4 bases and the J gene end by 5 bases; junction bases not matched to a gene: 10. Germline CDR1 SGHRS, CDR2 YFSETQ. The CDR3 has 15 residues. While unrecorded immune exposures were likely, the donors were nominally healthy when sampled. The data originate from a study of cytomegalovirus exposure and HLA in healthy donors. General study points: The records held CMV serostatus as the only immune exposure information. The authors reported that TCR beta sequences could predict HLA-A and HLA-B alleles. These predictions were accurate for most subjects in the first cohort.

PCR used 60 Vbeta primers and 13 Jbeta primers. Some clones are missing from TCRdb's copy, which holds only in-frame ones; the method was immunoSEQ multiplex PCR. Among 150,000 to 200,000 clones listed, 65% to 90% were seen once. The sequence came from a woman aged 45 to 65 in good health and CMV-seronegative. J is TRBJ2-7 and V is TRBV5-1, with 9 bases that match TRBD1. The source material was PBMCs. The CDR3 region is CASSVTGTGLNEQYF. Here the CDR3 DNA reads TGCGCCAGCAGCGTAACTGGGACAGGGCTGAACGAGCAGTACTTC.